Below, one T cell receptor beta chain is given with its context. Its antigen is undetermined. TCRdb keeps only in-frame clones here, not all; method: immunoSEQ multiplex PCR. Of roughly 130,000 clones listed, 90% are singletons. With 4 bases removed from V and 6 bases from J, the gap between germline ends came to 16 bases. Germline V lookup: CDR1 SGHRS, CDR2 YFSETQ. This CDR3 region has 14 residues. The sample belongs to a study of cytomegalovirus exposure and HLA in healthy donors. Study-level points and caveats: The CMV antigen specificity of three CMV-associated chains was confirmed through in vitro analysis.

The rearrangement joins TRBV5-1 to TRBJ1-2, with no clear D. Sequencing was done on a sample of PBMCs. This sequence was found in a woman aged 25 to 45 in good health and CMV-seropositive. CDR3 in DNA: TGCGCCAGCAGCCCGAGATACGCCTCCGATGGCTACACCTTC. Protein product: CASSPRYASDGYTF. Using reference TRBV5-1 and TRBJ1-2 for the parts outside the CDR3, the full variable domain is KAGVTQTPRYLIKTRGQQVTLSCSPISGHRSVSWYQQTPGQGLQFLFEYFSETQRNKGNFPGRFSGRQFSNSRSEMNVSTLELGDSALYLCASSPRYASDGYTFGSGTRLTVV.